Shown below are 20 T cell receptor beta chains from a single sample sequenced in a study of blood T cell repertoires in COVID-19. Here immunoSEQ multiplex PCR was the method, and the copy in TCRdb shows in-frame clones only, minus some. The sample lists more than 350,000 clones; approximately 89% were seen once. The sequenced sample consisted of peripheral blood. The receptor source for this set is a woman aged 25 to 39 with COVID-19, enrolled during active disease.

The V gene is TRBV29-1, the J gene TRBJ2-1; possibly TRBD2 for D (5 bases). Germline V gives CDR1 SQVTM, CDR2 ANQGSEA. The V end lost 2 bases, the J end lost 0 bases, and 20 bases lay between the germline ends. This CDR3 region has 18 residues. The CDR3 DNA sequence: TGCAGCGTTGAATATAGTTTGGGAGTCGAGAGCTCCTACAATGAGCAGTTCTTC. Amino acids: CSVEYSLGVESSYNEQFF.

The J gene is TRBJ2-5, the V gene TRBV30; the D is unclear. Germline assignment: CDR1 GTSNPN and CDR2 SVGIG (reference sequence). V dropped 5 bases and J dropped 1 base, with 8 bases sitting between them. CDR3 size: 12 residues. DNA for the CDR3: TGTGCCTGGGAACCCGGCCAAGAGACCCAGTACTTC. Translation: CAWEPGQETQYF.

The CDR3 DNA reads as TGTGCCAGCAGCTCCGGACAGGGTATCCTCCACGAGCAGTACTTC. It yields the protein CASSSGQGILHEQYF. The chain carries TRBV7-9 and TRBJ2-7, with 8 bases that match TRBD1. This CDR3 is built from 15 residues. From germline, CDR1 is SEHNR and CDR2 FQNEAQ (reference sequence). Trimming at V came to 4 bases and at J to 5 bases, leaving 10 bases not matched to a gene.

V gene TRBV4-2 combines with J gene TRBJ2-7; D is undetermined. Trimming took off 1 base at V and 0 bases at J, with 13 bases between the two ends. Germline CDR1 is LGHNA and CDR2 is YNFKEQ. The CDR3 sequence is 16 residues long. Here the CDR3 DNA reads TGTGCCAGCAGCCAAGCCGCTGACTTGACCTCCTACGAGCAGTACTTC. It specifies CASSQAADLTSYEQYF.

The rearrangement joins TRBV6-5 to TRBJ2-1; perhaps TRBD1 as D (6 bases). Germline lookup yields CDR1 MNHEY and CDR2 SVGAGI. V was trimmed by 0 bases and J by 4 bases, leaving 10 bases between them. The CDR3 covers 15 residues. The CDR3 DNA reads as TGTGCCAGCAGTTACTCGTCACAGGGTTACAATGAGCAGTTCTTC. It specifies CASSYSSQGYNEQFF.

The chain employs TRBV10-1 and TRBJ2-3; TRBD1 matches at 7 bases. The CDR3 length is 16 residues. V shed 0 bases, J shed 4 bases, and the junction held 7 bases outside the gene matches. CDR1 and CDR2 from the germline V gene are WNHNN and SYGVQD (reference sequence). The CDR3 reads CASSESQGLPADTQYF. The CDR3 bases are TGCGCCAGCAGTGAGTCACAGGGGCTCCCGGCAGATACGCAGTATTTT.

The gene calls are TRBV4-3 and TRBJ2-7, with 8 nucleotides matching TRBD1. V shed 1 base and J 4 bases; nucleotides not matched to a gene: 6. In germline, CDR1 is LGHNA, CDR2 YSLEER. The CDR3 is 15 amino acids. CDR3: CASSQGQGIPYEQYF. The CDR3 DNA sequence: TGCGCCAGCAGCCAAGGACAGGGGATTCCTTACGAGCAGTACTTC.

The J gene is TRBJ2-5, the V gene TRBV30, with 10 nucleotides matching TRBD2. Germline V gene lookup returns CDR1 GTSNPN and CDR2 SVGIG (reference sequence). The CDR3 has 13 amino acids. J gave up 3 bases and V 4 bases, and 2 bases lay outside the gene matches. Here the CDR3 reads CAWTLAGEETQYF. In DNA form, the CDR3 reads TGTGCCTGGACCCTAGCGGGAGAAGAGACCCAGTACTTC.

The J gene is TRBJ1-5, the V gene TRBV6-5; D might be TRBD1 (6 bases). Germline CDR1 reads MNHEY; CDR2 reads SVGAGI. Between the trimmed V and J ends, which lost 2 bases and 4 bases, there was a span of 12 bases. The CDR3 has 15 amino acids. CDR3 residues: CASSYPGQPNQPQHF. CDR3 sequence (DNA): TGTGCCAGCAGTTACCCCGGACAGCCGAATCAGCCCCAGCATTTT.

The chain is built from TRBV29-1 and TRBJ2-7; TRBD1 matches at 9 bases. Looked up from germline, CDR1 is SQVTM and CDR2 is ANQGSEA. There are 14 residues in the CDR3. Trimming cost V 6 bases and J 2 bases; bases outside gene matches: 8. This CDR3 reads CSVGGDRATYEQYF. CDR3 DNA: TGCAGCGTGGGTGGGGACAGGGCTACCTACGAGCAGTACTTC.

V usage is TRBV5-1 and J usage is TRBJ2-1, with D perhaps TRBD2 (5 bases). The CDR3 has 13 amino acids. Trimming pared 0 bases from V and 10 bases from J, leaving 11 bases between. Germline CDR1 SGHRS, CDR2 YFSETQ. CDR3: CASSLEYASEQFF. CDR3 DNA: TGCGCCAGCAGCTTGGAGTACGCTAGCGAGCAGTTCTTC.

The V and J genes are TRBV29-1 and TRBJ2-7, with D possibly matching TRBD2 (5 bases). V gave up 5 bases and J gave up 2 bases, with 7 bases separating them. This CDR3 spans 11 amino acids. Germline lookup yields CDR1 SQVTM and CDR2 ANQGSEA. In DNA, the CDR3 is TGCAGCGTTCAACTAGCCTACGAGCAGTACTTC. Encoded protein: CSVQLAYEQYF.

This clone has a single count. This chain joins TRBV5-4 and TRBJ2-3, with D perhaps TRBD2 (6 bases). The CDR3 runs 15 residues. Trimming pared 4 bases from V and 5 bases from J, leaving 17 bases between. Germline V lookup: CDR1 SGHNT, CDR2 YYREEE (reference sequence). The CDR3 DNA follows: TGTGCCAGCAGCGGGCAGACTAGGGGACGAGATACGCAGTATTTT. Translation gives CASSGQTRGRDTQYF. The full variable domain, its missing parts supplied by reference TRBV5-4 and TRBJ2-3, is ETGVTQSPTHLIKTRGQQVTLRCSSQSGHNTVSWYQQALGQGPQFIFQYYREEENGRGNFPPRFSGLQFPNYSSELNVNALELDDSALYLCASSGQTRGRDTQYFGPGTRLTVL.

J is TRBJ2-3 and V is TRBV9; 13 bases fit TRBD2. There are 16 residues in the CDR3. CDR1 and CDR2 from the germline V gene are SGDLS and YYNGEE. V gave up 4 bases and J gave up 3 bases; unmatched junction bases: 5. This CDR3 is CASSPRTSGRTDTQYF. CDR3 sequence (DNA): TGTGCCAGCAGCCCTCGGACTAGCGGGAGAACAGATACGCAGTATTTT.

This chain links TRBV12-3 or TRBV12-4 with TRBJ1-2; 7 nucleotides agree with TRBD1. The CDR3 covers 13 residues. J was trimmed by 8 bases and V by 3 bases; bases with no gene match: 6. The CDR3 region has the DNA TGTGCCAGCAGTTTCGGGACAGACTGGGGCTACACCTTC. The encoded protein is CASSFGTDWGYTF.

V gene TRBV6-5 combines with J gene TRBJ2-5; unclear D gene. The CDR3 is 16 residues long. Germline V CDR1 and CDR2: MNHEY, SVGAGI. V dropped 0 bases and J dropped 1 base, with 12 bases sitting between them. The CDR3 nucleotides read TGTGCCAGCAGTTACTCGCGGAGCCCCCTCCAAGAGACCCAGTACTTC. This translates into CASSYSRSPLQETQYF.

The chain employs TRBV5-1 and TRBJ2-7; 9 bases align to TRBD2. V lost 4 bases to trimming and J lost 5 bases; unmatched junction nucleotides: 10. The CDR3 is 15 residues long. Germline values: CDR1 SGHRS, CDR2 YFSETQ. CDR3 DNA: TGCGCCAGCAGCGTGAGAGGGGCGGGAGGGCACGAGCAGTACTTC. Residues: CASSVRGAGGHEQYF.

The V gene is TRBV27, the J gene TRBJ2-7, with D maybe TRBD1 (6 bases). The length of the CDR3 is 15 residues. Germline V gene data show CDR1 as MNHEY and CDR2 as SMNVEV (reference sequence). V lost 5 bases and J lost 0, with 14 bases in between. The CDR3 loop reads CASSPRQESSYEQYF. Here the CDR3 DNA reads TGTGCCAGCAGTCCTCGACAGGAGAGCTCCTACGAGCAGTACTTC.

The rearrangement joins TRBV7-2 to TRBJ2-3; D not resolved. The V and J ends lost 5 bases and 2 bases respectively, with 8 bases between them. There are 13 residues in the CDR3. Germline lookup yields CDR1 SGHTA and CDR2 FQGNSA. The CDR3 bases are TGTGCCAGCAGCCCAGAAATCACAGATACGCAGTATTTT. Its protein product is CASSPEITDTQYF.

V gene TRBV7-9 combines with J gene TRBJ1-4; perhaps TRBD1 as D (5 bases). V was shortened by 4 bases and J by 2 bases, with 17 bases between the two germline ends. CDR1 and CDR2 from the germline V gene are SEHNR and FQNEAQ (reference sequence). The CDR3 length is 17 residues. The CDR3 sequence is CASSSRGGFGTNEKLFF. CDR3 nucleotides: TGTGCCAGCAGCTCTAGGGGAGGGTTCGGGACTAATGAAAAACTGTTTTTT.